This TCR beta chain was retrieved from a study of neurological immune-mediated disorders. Unmatched junction bases numbered 0, after V lost 1 base and J lost 3 bases. Germline values: CDR1 SGDLS, CDR2 YYNGEE. The CDR3 totals 15 residues. This clonotype came up many times. TCRdb processed the 5' RACE reads anew with MiXCR; each CDR3 protein has one entry. The sample shows 45,000 to 70,000 distinct CDR3 sequences, around 4.2% of them seen only once. Sequenced sample: PBMCs. The gene calls are TRBV9 and TRBJ2-2; TRBD2 matches 10 bases. The clonotype comes from a man aged 45-65 years with multiple sclerosis. The CDR3: CASSVLAGDTGELFF. The CDR3 region has the DNA TGTGCCAGCAGCGTACTAGCGGGAGACACCGGGGAGCTGTTTTTT. The variable domain in full, with the rest retrieved from reference TRBV9 and TRBJ2-2, is DSGVTQTPKHLITATGQRVTLRCSPRSGDLSVYWYQQSLDQGLQFLIQYYNGEERAKGNILERFSAQQFPDLHSELNLSSLELGDSALYFCASSVLAGDTGELFFGEGSRLTVL.